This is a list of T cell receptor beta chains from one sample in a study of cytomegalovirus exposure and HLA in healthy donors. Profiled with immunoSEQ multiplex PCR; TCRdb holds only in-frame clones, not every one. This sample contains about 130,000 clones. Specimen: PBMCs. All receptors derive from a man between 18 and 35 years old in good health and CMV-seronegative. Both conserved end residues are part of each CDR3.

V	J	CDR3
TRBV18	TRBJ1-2	CASSLLDGGQGIDGYTF
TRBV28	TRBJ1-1	CASSLPLGREAFF
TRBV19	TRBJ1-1	CASGYRRDSLDTEAFF
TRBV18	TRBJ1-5	CASSPGISNQPQHF
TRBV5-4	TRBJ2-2	CASSSASGMNTGELFF
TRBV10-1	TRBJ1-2	CASSEVDRGVGYTF
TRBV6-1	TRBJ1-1	CASSAQSNTEAFF
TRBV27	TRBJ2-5	CASSLWAGLNQETQYF
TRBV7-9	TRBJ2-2	CAITSRGNTGELFF
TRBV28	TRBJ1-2	CASSSPPGQGNYGYTF
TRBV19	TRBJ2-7	CAAQGSTYEQYF
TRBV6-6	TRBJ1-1	CASSPGIVGQIAFF
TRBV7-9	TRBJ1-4	CASSLEQGAIATNEKLFF
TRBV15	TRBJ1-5	CATSSFALQPQHF
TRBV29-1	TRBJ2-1	CSVAVGGDEQFF
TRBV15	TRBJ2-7	CATSSQFNEQYF
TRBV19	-	CASSIGDSYEQYF
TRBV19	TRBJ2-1	CASSPGTREFF
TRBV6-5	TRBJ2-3	CASGRDTDTQYF
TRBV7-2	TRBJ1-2	CASGPGTNGYTF
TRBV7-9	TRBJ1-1	CASSPRVRFTNTEAFF
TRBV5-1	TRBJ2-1	CASSRQGNVDEQFF
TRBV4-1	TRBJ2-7	CASSPANRDRDYDEQYF
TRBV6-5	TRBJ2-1	CASVGLAGPRDEQFF
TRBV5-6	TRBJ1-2	CASSFFGALLPGYGYTF
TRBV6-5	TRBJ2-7	CASSYFLAGGAYEQYF
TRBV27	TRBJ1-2	CASSLDRDRGSLGYTF